Sequencing of this T cell receptor (beta chain) was carried out in a study of T cell responses to AZD1222 COVID-19 vaccine. Pooling covered second doses at about 4 or about 12 weeks. The method was immunoSEQ multiplex PCR; TCRdb's version includes in-frame clones alone and lacks a portion of them. The sample has fewer than 200,000 clones, around 88% seen once. V lost 1 base to trimming and J lost 7 bases, with 10 bases between them. The germline V gene has CDR1 MDHEN and CDR2 SYDVKM. This CDR3 has 14 residues. This clone appeared once. The sample consisted of peripheral blood, taken 28 days after the second AZD1222 dose. This TCR came from an adult who received the AZD1222 COVID-19 vaccine. The chain carries TRBV28 and TRBJ1-4, with a tentative D call TRBD1 (5 bases). CDR3 residues: CASSLSGFSEKLFF. As DNA, the CDR3 is TGTGCCAGCAGTTTATCAGGGTTCTCTGAAAAACTGTTTTTT.